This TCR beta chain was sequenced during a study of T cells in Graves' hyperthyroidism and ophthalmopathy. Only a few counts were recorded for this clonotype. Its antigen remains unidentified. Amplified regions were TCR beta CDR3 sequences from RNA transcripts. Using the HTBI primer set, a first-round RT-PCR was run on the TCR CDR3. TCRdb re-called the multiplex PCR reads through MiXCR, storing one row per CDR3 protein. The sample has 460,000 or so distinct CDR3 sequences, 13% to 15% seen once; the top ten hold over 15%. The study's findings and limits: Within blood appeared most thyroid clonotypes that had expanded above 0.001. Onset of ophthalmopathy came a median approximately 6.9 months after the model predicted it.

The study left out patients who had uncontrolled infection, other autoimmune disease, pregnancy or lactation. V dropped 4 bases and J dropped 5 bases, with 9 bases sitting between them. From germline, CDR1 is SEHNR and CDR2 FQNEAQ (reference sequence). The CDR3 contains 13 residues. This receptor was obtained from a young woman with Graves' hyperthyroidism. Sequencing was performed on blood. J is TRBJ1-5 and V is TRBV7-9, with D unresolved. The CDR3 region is CASSSKVDQPQHF. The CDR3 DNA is TGTGCCAGCAGCTCGAAGGTGGATCAGCCCCAGCATTTT.